This T cell receptor (beta chain) was obtained from a study of T cell responses to AZD1222 COVID-19 vaccine. Assay used: immunoSEQ multiplex PCR; TCRdb lists only in-frame clones, some missing. This sample carries 150,000 to 190,000 clones, less than 90% of them seen once, and the ten largest clones take 6.9%. The junction had 6 bases not matched to a gene; V was cut back by 0 bases and J by 8 bases. This CDR3 region has 14 residues. CDR1 is SGHNT and CDR2 is YYREEE in the germline V gene (reference sequence). Only one count was recorded for this clone. Its matching antigen is unknown. Study-wide findings and caveats: Sampling captured repertoires only after the peak T cell response. Once two AZD1222 doses were given, Spike-specific TCR breadth and depth went up. Donors, mostly white British, included more females; clonal diversity was possibly underestimated. Reportedly, nearly half the spike-specific TCRs target unmutated variant regions.

Material: peripheral blood, obtained after recovery from COVID-19. The receptor comes from an adult who had recovered from COVID-19. The chain couples TRBV5-4 to TRBJ1-1; 8 positions agree with TRBD1. The CDR3 DNA is TGTGCCAGCAGCTTGGCCCTGACAGGGGACGAAGCTTTCTTT. This encodes CASSLALTGDEAFF.